The subject of this entry is one T cell receptor beta chain. This receptor's antigen is unknown. The cohort was made up of under 800 healthy bone marrow donors. All cohort members were sampled while nominally healthy, although unrecorded immune exposures were likely present. The donor was CMV seropositive and belonged to the group of 250 to 300 seropositive cohort members. A peripheral blood sample was provided by each donor, and peripheral blood mononuclear cells were used for TCR beta sequencing. The Qiagen DNeasy Blood Extraction Kit was used to extract genomic DNA from the blood cell samples. The protocol used for the library was the immunoSEQ multiplex PCR assay. For the multiplex PCR, a mixture combining 60 forward primers for TCR Vbeta segments and 13 reverse primers for TCR Jbeta segments was used. A multiplex PCR assay on genomic DNA amplified the CDR3 region of rearranged TCR beta genes. On the Illumina HiSeq System, the amplified TCR beta libraries were sequenced as 87-base-pair reads. The paper's data handling went like this. In a later analysis, tens of millions of unique TCR beta chains were counted across the roughly 610 repertoires, and about 10 million of these chains were shared by at least two donors. Raw reads were error-corrected and collapsed into unique sequences with a nearest-neighbor algorithm that merged closely related sequences to remove PCR and sequencing errors. V, D and J gene segments were assigned by aligning CDR3 sequences to IMGT reference sequences. For a sequence to be retained, a match of at least six nucleotides to both a V gene segment and a J gene segment was required. A rearrangement counted as productive if the CDR3 had no stop codons and remained in frame with V and J, and every other rearrangement counted as non-productive. CDR3 was defined according to IMGT convention as the region running from the second conserved V-encoded cysteine to the conserved J-encoded phenylalanine. The earlier analysis of about 590 of the donors excluded sequences that lacked an unambiguous match to a single V gene segment. An earlier analysis of some 500 of the donors classified V segments as functional when productive rearrangements were above 56.7% and as segregating when the standard deviation between donors was above 5%. A statistical classification framework was developed to diagnose cytomegalovirus status using the catalog of TCR beta chain sequences. In a later analysis, TCR nucleotide sequences were compared against IMGT/GENE-DB human TR gene sequences so that V and J genes could be assigned. In a later analysis, CDR3 sequences and most-parsimonious VDJ recombination scenarios were assigned using the TCRdist pipeline. A later analysis defined each TCR beta chain by its CDR3 amino acid sequence plus V-gene family, and excluded reads lacking a unique V-gene family. A later analysis removed 500 to 600 highly shared, low-generation-probability nucleotide sequences to deal with suspected cross-contamination and a sequencing artifact. A later analysis calculated a clonal expansion index for each public chain from normalized within-repertoire ranks of inferred template counts. A later analysis computed generation probabilities with a VDJ recombination model fitted to out-of-frame rearrangements, and checked the results against IGoR. In a later analysis, TCR-TCR, TCR-HLA and TCR-CMV co-occurrence was scored with hypergeometric tests, and a repertoire-size bias correction was applied to TCR pairs. To estimate false discovery rates, a later analysis permuted the HLA or CMV assignments 20 times. In a later analysis, co-occurring TCRs were grouped using DBSCAN, and TCRdist sequence similarity was added for clustering within HLA-allele-positive subsets. Co-occurrence clustering excluded repertoires with fewer than 30,000 or more than 120,000 public chains, plus five with anomalous nucleotide sharing. The table was pulled from immuneACCESS by TCRdb, which kept in-frame rearrangements only. Such tables lose some clones; where checked, under half of the loss comes from unresolved V genes, and the rest has no known cause. V and J calls and clone size are as listed in that table; D and trimming were resolved from the DNA. This sample's table contains tens of thousands of clones. 11% of the sample goes to the ten largest clones.

The entry originates in a study of cytomegalovirus exposure and HLA in healthy donors (TCRdb year 2017). For the study in its entirety: According to an earlier analysis of a few hundred of the donors, 150 million to 200 million T cells yielded 117 million unique TCR beta sequences and roughly 280 Gb of sequence data. Besides the first cohort of roughly 640 subjects, a separate validation cohort made up of over a hundred different subjects was used. A later analysis re-analyzed previously published TCR beta repertoires from about 600 donors and added high-resolution HLA genotyping to study TCR occurrence patterns. A later genetic analysis used genome-wide SNP genotypes for about 60% of the 666 donors, treating that subset as a discovery cohort. Both class I and class II loci were covered by HLA typing, at four-digit resolution. Using immunosequencing, the study profiled T cell repertoires from around 680 subjects and related those repertoires to cytomegalovirus serostatus. Donor age, sex, ethnicity and CMV serostatus were compiled alongside the repertoire data. The later analysis used no new phenotypic data to find candidate immune exposures, relying instead on TCR beta sequences and their occurrence across donors. Typing coverage varied by locus: roughly 629-630 donors for A, B, C, DRB1 and DQB1; around 560 for DQA1; over 600 for DPA1; 450 to 480 for DPB1. An earlier analysis of 500 to 650 of the donors applied high-throughput TCR beta sequencing to assess whether each TCR beta V gene segment acted as functional or pseudogenic. All discovery cohort repertoires had been generated using a single sequencing platform. Across some 400 genotyped donors of the cohort, an average of roughly 200,000 unique TCR beta nucleotide sequences per donor were sequenced, and roughly a sixth of those sequences were non-productive. Approximately 300 gigabases of sequencing data and approximately 80 million unique TCR sequences were included in an early release covering 550 to 800 HLA-typed donors. Among the roughly 380 genotyped donors, around 81% belonged to the genetic ancestry cluster associated with self-reported Caucasian donors. High-throughput TCR immunosequencing, statistical association of individual TCRs with disease status, and machine learning were combined to predict cytomegalovirus infection status. Roughly 5 DR-DQ haplotypes were handled as single units for association and clustering because linkage in the cohort was strong. The aim of the study was to test whether cataloging public T cell receptors could identify signatures of past pathogen exposure.

The full study reports these points: A later analysis found that most CMV-associated TCR beta chains appeared HLA-restricted, with HLA associations seemingly driven largely by CMV exposure. While some public TCRs were present in many individuals, most TCR sequences turned up only very rarely across donors. Because the 87-base-pair reads could not distinguish some IMGT-functional V segments, including TRBV6-2 and TRBV6-3, those segments were excluded. CMV serostatus was the only immune exposure information available for the cohort. A later analysis found that TCR association rates varied across HLA loci, with DRB1 alleles showing the most associated TCRs and HLA-C alleles the fewest. Linkage disequilibrium might explain the correlated functional status among segregating V segments, but an unknown experimental factor could not be ruled out. Because counts were too low, roughly 18 rarely observed V segments, including chromosome 9 orphons, were left out of the earlier analysis of over 550 of the donors. In both the original and validation cohorts, the classifier was reported to diagnose cytomegalovirus status with high specificity and sensitivity. A later analysis associated 15,000 to 20,000 TCR beta sequences with specific HLA alleles at a false discovery rate of 0.05. The study gave a list of 150 to 200 TCR beta chains associated with cytomegalovirus. A later analysis found that HLA-associated TCR beta chains were more clonally expanded and had lower generation probabilities than equally common non-associated chains. Only TCR beta chains were sequenced in this cohort, and the absence of alpha or paired-chain data limited detectable features. A further reported finding was that TCR beta sequences accurately predicted the HLA-A and HLA-B alleles for most subjects in the first cohort. Broadly in line with IMGT annotations, most TCR beta V segments showed up in productive rearrangements about 90% or about 30% of the time in an earlier analysis of roughly 590 of the donors. Presence/absence analyses assumed roughly uniform sequencing depth across donors, an assumption that may not hold. It was suggested by the authors that the approach could potentially be generalized to other disease states and immunological phenotypes. Because HLA typing was unavailable for some donors at each locus, only the typed subset was used in association tests. V-gene and J-gene trimming of TCR beta chains was associated with a missense DCLRE1C variant in a later genetic analysis, and the association was replicated in an independent cohort. When HLA alleles, especially DR and DQ, strongly co-occurred, TCR associations were difficult to assign to individual alleles. In vitro tests confirmed that a few of the cytomegalovirus-associated TCR beta chains recognize cytomegalovirus antigens. The sequencing pipeline was judged likely to have produced a cluster of highly shared sequence variants as a technical artifact. A later genetic analysis reported fewer N-insertions in productive TCRs among donors in an Asian-associated ancestry cluster than the roughly 670-donor mean. A later analysis reported that several top co-occurrence clusters appeared linked to parvovirus B19, influenza, CMV and Epstein-Barr virus.

The junction carries 13 bases between V and J, which are trimmed by 8 bases and 3 bases respectively. The CDR3 goes from the cysteine to the phenylalanine over 13 residues. The DNA shown is the 39-base CDR3, in frame from base 1. Looking up the germline V gene yields CDR1 MGHDK and CDR2 SYGVNS. The specimen was PBMCs. The TCR comes from a woman in her forties or fifties in good health and CMV-seropositive. Recombination connected TRBV25-1 to TRBJ2-5, and the D gene may be TRBD1, 5 bases matching. The bases read TGTGCCAGCCTTGCAGGGCACAAAGAGACCCAGTACTTC. This yields the protein CASLAGHKETQYF. When the CDR3 is completed using the reference TRBV25-1 and TRBJ2-5 genes on either side, the full variable domain is EADIYQTPRYLVIGTGKKITLECSQTMGHDKMYWYQQDPGMELHLIHYSYGVNSTEKGDLSSESTVSRIRTEHFPLTLESARPSHTSQYLCASLAGHKETQYFGPGTRLLVL.